This T cell receptor (beta chain) was sequenced in a study of CD8+CD57+ T cells in acquired aplastic anemia. Study-wide results and limits: Patients shared 25 to 30 CD8+ CDR3 sequences with controls.

This clonotype was detected a few times. Its matching antigen is unknown. V trimming: 5 bases; J trimming: 4 bases; junction bases outside the gene matches: 10. Germline assignment: CDR1 SGHTA and CDR2 FQGNSA. The CDR3 is 16 amino acids. Sequenced patients had shown CD8+CD57+ cell expansion by flow cytometry. Each of the patients presented with severe acquired aplastic anemia. There was no therapy given to any patient before the blood sampling took place. Both TCR beta VDJ combination and CDR3 sequence profiling were carried out. Genomic DNA was the template for this profiling. MiXCR was run by TCRdb on the reads, yielding one entry per CDR3 protein. This sample has about 200,000 distinct CDR3 sequences; 65% occur once, and the top ten carry around 58%.

Sequencing used sorted CD4+, CD8+, or CD8+CD57+ T cells (not recorded which) from PBMCs. This rearrangement joins TRBV7-2 to TRBJ2-5; 10 bases match TRBD2. This receptor was obtained from a human donor with aplastic anemia. DNA of the CDR3: TGTGCCAGCAGCCCAAGCTGGACTAGCGGACTAGAGACCCAGTACTTC. Its protein product is CASSPSWTSGLETQYF.